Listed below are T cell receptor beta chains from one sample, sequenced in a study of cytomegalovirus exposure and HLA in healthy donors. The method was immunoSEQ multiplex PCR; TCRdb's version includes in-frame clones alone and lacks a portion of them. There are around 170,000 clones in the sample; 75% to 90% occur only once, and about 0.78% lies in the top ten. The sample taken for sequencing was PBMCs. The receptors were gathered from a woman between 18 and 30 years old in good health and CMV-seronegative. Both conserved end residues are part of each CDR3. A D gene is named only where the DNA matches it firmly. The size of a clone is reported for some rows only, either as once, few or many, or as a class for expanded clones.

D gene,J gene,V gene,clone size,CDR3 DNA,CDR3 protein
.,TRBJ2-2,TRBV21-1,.,TGTGCCAGCAGCAAAGACAGAAGGAACACCGGGGAGCTGTTTTTT,CASSKDRRNTGELFF
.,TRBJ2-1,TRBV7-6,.,TGTGCCAGCAGTTTCTCCCTTCGTACTGGCGCAGGGGAGCAGTTCTTC,CASSFSLRTGAGEQFF
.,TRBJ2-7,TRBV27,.,TGTGCCAGCAGTTTATCGTCCAGGCACGACGAGCAGTACTTC,CASSLSSRHDEQYF
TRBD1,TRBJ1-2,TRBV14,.,TGTGCCAGCAGCCAAGGGTTGTGGCGACAGGGATATGGCTACACCTTC,CASSQGLWRQGYGYTF
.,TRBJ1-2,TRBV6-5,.,TGTGCCAGCAGTTCCCCAGGGGCAGCGAACTATGGCTACACCTTC,CASSSPGAANYGYTF
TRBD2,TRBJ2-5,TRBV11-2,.,TGTGCCAGCAGCTTAGGGGGACTAGCGGGGACCAAGCAGACCCAGTACTTC,CASSLGGLAGTKQTQYF
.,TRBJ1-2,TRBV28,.,TGTGCCAGCAGCCTAGGGGGGGCGCGCGGCTACACCTTC,CASSLGGARGYTF
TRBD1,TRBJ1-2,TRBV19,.,TGTGCCAGTAGCCTTTGGACAGGGGGCGGTAACTATGGCTACACCTTC,CASSLWTGGGNYGYTF
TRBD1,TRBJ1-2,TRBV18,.,TGTGCCAGCTCACCACCCGTGAAGACAGGGCGGAACTATGGCTACACCTTC,CASSPPVKTGRNYGYTF
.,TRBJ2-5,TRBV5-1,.,TGCGCCAGCAGCTTGCTTTCAGGCGGGAAAGAGACCCAGTACTTC,CASSLLSGGKETQYF
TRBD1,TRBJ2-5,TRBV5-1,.,TGCGCCAGCAGCTCCGGGACAGGGGCGGGGGAGCAGTACTTC,CASSSGTGAGEQYF
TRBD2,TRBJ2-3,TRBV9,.,TGTGCCAGCAGCGTAGAGGAGCGGGGGGCCCTCACGCAGTATTTT,CASSVEERGALTQYF
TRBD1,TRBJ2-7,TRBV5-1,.,TGCGCCAGCAGCCGGACAGGGGCCGGCTACGAGCAGTACTTC,CASSRTGAGYEQYF
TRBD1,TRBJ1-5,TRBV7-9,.,TGTGCCAGCAGCCAGACCTGGACAGGGGGCCTCAATCAGCCCCAGCATTTT,CASSQTWTGGLNQPQHF
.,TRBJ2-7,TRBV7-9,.,TGTTCCAGCAGTTCTCTCGAGCAGTACTTC,CSSSSLEQYF
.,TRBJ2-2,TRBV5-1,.,TGCGCCAGCAGCCTGGTGGGGGCGTCGAACACCGGGGAGCTGTTTTTT,CASSLVGASNTGELFF
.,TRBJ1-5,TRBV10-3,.,TGTGCCATCAGTGAGTCTATGGCAGGAAGAAATCAGCCCCAGCATTTT,CAISESMAGRNQPQHF
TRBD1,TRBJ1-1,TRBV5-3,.,TGTGCCAGCTCGACCGTCGACAGGGGGATGGGAGAAGCTTTCTTT,CASSTVDRGMGEAFF
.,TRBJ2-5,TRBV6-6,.,TGTGCCAGCAGTACAGGTGGTTCTGCGGTGGAGACCCAGTACTTC,CASSTGGSAVETQYF
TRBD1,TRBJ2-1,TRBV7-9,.,TGTGCCAGCAGCTTAGGGACAGGGAGCGATGAGCAGTTCTTC,CASSLGTGSDEQFF
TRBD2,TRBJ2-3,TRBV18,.,TGTGCCAGCTCACCGTTAGCGGGGAAGAGCACAGATACGCAGTATTTT,CASSPLAGKSTDTQYF
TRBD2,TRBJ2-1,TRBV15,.,TGTGCCACCAGCAGAGATACACGACTAGCGGGAGCTAGCAATGAGCAGTTCTTC,CATSRDTRLAGASNEQFF
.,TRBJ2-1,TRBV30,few,TGTGCCTGGAGCCTAGGCTACCGACATGAGCAGTTCTTC,CAWSLGYRHEQFF
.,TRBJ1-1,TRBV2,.,TGTGCCAGCAAGGCAGGGCCGAACACTGAAGCCTTCTTT,CASKAGPNTEAFF
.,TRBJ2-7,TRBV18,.,TGTGCCAGCTCACCCAGGGCGACGAGCTCCTACGAGCAGTACTTC,CASSPRATSSYEQYF
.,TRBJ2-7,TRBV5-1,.,TGCGCCAGCAGCTTGGATGGGCGGGAAGGATCCTACGAGCAGTACTTC,CASSLDGREGSYEQYF
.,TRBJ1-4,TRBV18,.,TGTGCCAGCTCACCGGGAAGAGGGACAACTAATGAAAAACTGTTTTTT,CASSPGRGTTNEKLFF
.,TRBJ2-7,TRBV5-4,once,TGTGCCAGCAGCTTGTCCCGCGGCGGGGAGCAGTACTTC,CASSLSRGGEQYF
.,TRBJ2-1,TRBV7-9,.,TGTGCCAGCAGCTATCTGGGGAGCCGCTCGAATGAGCAGTTCTTC,CASSYLGSRSNEQFF
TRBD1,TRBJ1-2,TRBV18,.,TGTGCCAGCTCACTGAACCCCGGGACAGATTTCAACTATGGCTACACCTTC,CASSLNPGTDFNYGYTF
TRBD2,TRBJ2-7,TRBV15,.,TGTGCCACCAGCAGTGGACTAGTATCCTACGAGCAGTACTTC,CATSSGLVSYEQYF
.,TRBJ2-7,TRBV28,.,TGTGCCAGCCCCCCCCGGACCCGAGTAGACTGGTGGGAGTCTGGAAACGAGCAGTACTTC,CASPPRTRVDWWESGNEQYF
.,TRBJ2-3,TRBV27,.,TGTGCCAGCAGTTCCCGGGACACGGGCACAGATACGCAGTATTTT,CASSSRDTGTDTQYF
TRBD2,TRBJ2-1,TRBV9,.,TGTGCCAGCAGCAGGAGCGGGGGGGCCGTGGATGAGCAGTTCTTC,CASSRSGGAVDEQFF
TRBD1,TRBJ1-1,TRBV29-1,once,TGCAGCGTGGGACCTAATACAGGGGGGTTCTCTGAAGCTTTCTTT,CSVGPNTGGFSEAFF
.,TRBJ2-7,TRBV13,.,TGTGCCAGCAGCTCTAGAACCAAGACTGGCGGCGCCTACGAGCAGTACTTC,CASSSRTKTGGAYEQYF
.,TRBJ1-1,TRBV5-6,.,TGTGCCAGCAGCTCCGGACTTAACCCGAACACTGAAGCTTTCTTT,CASSSGLNPNTEAFF
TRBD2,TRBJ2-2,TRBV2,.,TGTGCCAGCAGTCCCGACTCTAGCGGTAACACCGGGGAGCTGTTTTTT,CASSPDSSGNTGELFF